The 6 T cell receptor beta chains given below trace back to one sample, sequenced in a study of sequential checkpoint blockade in melanoma. TCRdb keeps only in-frame clones here, not all; method: immunoSEQ multiplex PCR. The table shows tens of thousands of clones, with approximately 71% occurring only once. The treatment denotes: randomized to nivolumab then ipilimumab (arm A) or the reverse (arm B). Material: CD8+ T cells sorted from blood (inferred from file names), obtained from a patient given nivolumab and ipilimumab in sequence. The receptors here all came from a human donor with melanoma.

The chain has TRBV27 and TRBJ2-7; 9 nucleotides line up with TRBD1. The germline gives CDR1 MNHEY, CDR2 SMNVEV (reference sequence). The CDR3 sequence is 15 residues long. The V segment lost 5 bases and the J segment 0 bases; nucleotides outside the gene matches: 5. The CDR3 sequence is CASSPDRGSSYEQYF. In DNA form, the CDR3 reads TGTGCCAGCAGTCCCGACAGGGGGAGCTCCTACGAGCAGTACTTC.

The J gene is TRBJ1-1, the V gene TRBV6-5; perhaps TRBD1 as D (5 bases). Trimming left V 2 bases short and J 3 bases short, with 10 bases between. This CDR3 comprises 14 residues. CDR1 is MNHEY and CDR2 is SVGAGI in the germline V gene. The CDR3 DNA follows: TGTGCCAGCAGTTACGGCGACAGCTACACTGAAGCTTTCTTT. It translates to CASSYGDSYTEAFF.

In DNA form, the CDR3 reads TGTGCCAGCAGCCGGGTCGTGCAAGAGACCCAGTACTTC. Translating it yields CASSRVVQETQYF. The chain couples TRBV5-5 to TRBJ2-5; D is ambiguous. Germline V gene sequence: CDR1 SGHKS, CDR2 YYEKEE (reference sequence). Trimming took off 4 bases at V and 2 bases at J, with 9 bases between the two ends. The CDR3 contains 13 residues.

The rearrangement joins TRBV7-6 to TRBJ2-1; 7 bases are shared with TRBD2. After removal of 1 base from V and 0 bases from J, the junction contained 6 bases not matched to a gene. This CDR3 has 17 amino acids. Germline V gene sequence: CDR1 SGHVS, CDR2 FNYEAQ. CDR3 nucleotides: TGTGCCAGCAGCTTAGAGGCTAGCGGTAGCTCCTACAATGAGCAGTTCTTC. Translation gives CASSLEASGSSYNEQFF.

The chain has TRBV10-2 and TRBJ2-1; 16 nucleotides match TRBD2. In germline, CDR1 is WSHSY, CDR2 SAAADI. This CDR3 spans 16 amino acids. J gave up 8 bases and V 5 bases, and 6 bases lay outside the gene matches. CDR3 bases: TGCGCCAGCAGTACGGGACTAGCGGGGGGGCAGGATGAGCAGTTCTTC. It translates to CASSTGLAGGQDEQFF.

This chain joins TRBV7-9 and TRBJ2-7, with TRBD1 identical over 8 bases. Germline V CDR1 and CDR2: SEHNR, FQNEAQ (reference sequence). V dropped 2 bases and J dropped 2; count of bases not matched to a gene: 5. The CDR3 is 15 residues long. CDR3 amino acids: CASSLLTGGPYEQYF. The DNA for the CDR3 is TGTGCCAGCAGCTTACTAACAGGGGGACCCTACGAGCAGTACTTC.